The clone carrying this TCR beta chain was recorded a few times. Its antigen is undetermined. This sample is part of a study of beta chain features in type 1 diabetes. This CDR3 spans 11 amino acids. From germline, CDR1 is ENHRY and CDR2 SYGVKD. Trimming cost V 4 bases and J 6 bases, with 6 bases left between them. General study results and limits: Shorter TCRB CDR3s, moderately but significantly so, marked every one of the four CD4+ subsets in Type 1 diabetes patients. High TCR expression in some cells could lead to their over-representation in cDNA sequencing. Naive, central memory and Treg TCRB repertoires appeared more alike in patients than in healthy donors. Shorter templates may be favored by PCR, equally so in patients and controls.

Since all of the isolated RNA was reverse transcribed, expressed TCRB transcripts were what got sequenced. Repertoires were generated with immunoSEQ multiplex PCR, while TCRdb's copy carries only in-frame clones and drops some. Among hundreds of thousands of clones listed, over 7% were seen once. This TCR derives from a man under 40 with type 1 diabetes. The chain joins TRBV10-3 to TRBJ1-1; weak D call: TRBD1 (5 bases). The sequenced sample was central memory CD4+ T cells from blood. The CDR3 region has the DNA TGTGCCATCAGTGCAGGGCCTGAAGCTTTCTTT. This gives the protein CAISAGPEAFF.